This T cell receptor (beta chain) stems from a study of blood T cell repertoires in COVID-19. Study-level background: Samples representing acute and convalescent COVID-19 were sourced from the United States, Italy and Spain.

Per the study methods: Reference gene primer amplification gave estimated nucleated cell counts. This table comes from immunoSEQ multiplex PCR, and its TCRdb copy is limited to in-frame clones, with some not included. V, J and clone size derive from that table, while D and trimming were established from the DNA sequence. This table holds approximately 240,000 clones, around 90% found once. CDR1 MGHRA and CDR2 YSYEKL come from the germline V gene. The V and J ends lost 1 base and 0 bases respectively, with 7 bases between them. The CDR3 totals 15 residues. This receptor was identified in a woman aged 25 to 45 with acute COVID-19. The rearrangement uses TRBV4-1 and TRBJ1-5; D call uncertain. The sample comprised PBMCs or T cells enriched from blood (not recorded which). CDR3 DNA: TGCGCCAGCAGCCAAGCTGACTCTAGCAATCAGCCCCAGCATTTT. Its translation: CASSQADSSNQPQHF.